Listed below are T cell receptor beta chains from one sample, sequenced in a study of blood T cell repertoires in COVID-19. Sequencing was performed with immunoSEQ multiplex PCR; in TCRdb, only in-frame clones are kept and a portion is missing. The repertoire consists of 250,000 or so clones, with approximately 88% occurring once and the leading ten covering 2.5% to 4%. Sequencing used PBMCs or T cells enriched from blood (not recorded which). Receptor source: a woman in her thirties or forties who had been exposed to COVID-19. CDR3s include the opening cysteine and the closing phenylalanine or tryptophan. Fields, in order: clone size, V gene, D gene, J gene, CDR3 DNA, CDR3 protein. A D gene is named only where the DNA matches it firmly. Rows may omit the clone size; those that give it use once, few, many or a size class.

size: .; V: TRBV7-2; D: TRBD2; J: TRBJ2-3; DNA: TGTGCCAGCAGCTTATTAGCGGGAGCAGATACGCAGTATTTT; CDR3: CASSLLAGADTQYF
size: .; V: TRBV10-3; D: TRBD2; J: TRBJ2-1; DNA: TGTGCCATCAGTCACGGGGTAGCGGGGAGATACAATGAGCAGTTCTTC; CDR3: CAISHGVAGRYNEQFF
size: .; V: TRBV2; D: TRBD1; J: TRBJ2-7; DNA: TGTGCCAGCCGGGACAGCTCCTACGAGCAGTACTTC; CDR3: CASRDSSYEQYF
size: .; V: TRBV28; D: .; J: TRBJ1-5; DNA: TGTGCCAGCAGAAATCCGGGACAAATATATCAGCCCCAGCATTTT; CDR3: CASRNPGQIYQPQHF
size: .; V: TRBV12-5; D: TRBD2; J: TRBJ2-1; DNA: TGTGCTAGTGGTTTGGACGTAGGCGGGAGCTCCTACAATGAGCAGTTCTTC; CDR3: CASGLDVGGSSYNEQFF
size: .; V: TRBV7-8; D: TRBD2; J: TRBJ2-3; DNA: TGTGCCAGCAGCCCACTAGCGGGAGTTAAGGATACGCAGTATTTT; CDR3: CASSPLAGVKDTQYF
size: .; V: TRBV29-1; D: .; J: TRBJ2-2; DNA: TGCAGCGTAGTATTTTACGGGGGGAACACCGGGGAGCTGTTTTTT; CDR3: CSVVFYGGNTGELFF
size: .; V: TRBV28; D: .; J: TRBJ1-2; DNA: TGTGCCAGCAGTAGCGGATACTATGGCTACACCTTC; CDR3: CASSSGYYGYTF
size: once; V: TRBV11-3; D: TRBD1; J: TRBJ2-5; DNA: TGTGCCAGCAGCTTCCTCGGGACAGCGAAAGAGACCCAGTACTTC; CDR3: CASSFLGTAKETQYF
size: .; V: TRBV5-1; D: TRBD2; J: TRBJ2-1; DNA: TGTGCCAGCAGCTTGGTGGCGGGGGATGAGCAGTTCTTC; CDR3: CASSLVAGDEQFF
size: .; V: TRBV18; D: TRBD1; J: TRBJ1-5; DNA: TGTGCCAGCTCACCACGAGTCTCAGGGGGCAATAGGGCGGCGGCCCCCAATAGCAATCAGCCCCAGCATTTT; CDR3: CASSPRVSGGNRAAAPNSNQPQHF
size: .; V: TRBV3-1/TRBV3-2; D: .; J: TRBJ2-5; DNA: TGTGCCAGCAGCCAGGGGACGGGGGGCGAGACCCAGTACTTC; CDR3: CASSQGTGGETQYF
size: .; V: TRBV7-9; D: TRBD1; J: TRBJ2-1; DNA: TGTGCCAGCAGCTGGCAGGGGACAGGGAGGCGCAATGAGCAGTTCTTC; CDR3: CASSWQGTGRRNEQFF
size: .; V: TRBV19; D: TRBD1; J: TRBJ1-3; DNA: TGTGCCAGTAGTATGAAGACAGGGACCTCTGGAAACACCATATATTTT; CDR3: CASSMKTGTSGNTIYF
size: .; V: TRBV19; D: .; J: TRBJ1-3; DNA: TGTGCCAGTAGTACAGCCGCGGGTGGAACTTCGAACACCATATATTTT; CDR3: CASSTAAGGTSNTIYF
size: .; V: TRBV20-1; D: .; J: TRBJ1-2; DNA: TGCAGTGCTCCTCGGAACTATGGCTACACCTTC; CDR3: CSAPRNYGYTF
size: once; V: TRBV7-3; D: TRBD1; J: TRBJ1-6; DNA: TGTGCCAGCAGCTTGGACAGGGGGTCGGATTCACCCCTCCACTTT; CDR3: CASSLDRGSDSPLHF
size: .; V: TRBV6-2/TRBV6-3; D: .; J: TRBJ2-7; DNA: TGTGCCAGCAGTTATGTTGCAGGCTGGGAGCAGTACTTC; CDR3: CASSYVAGWEQYF
size: .; V: TRBV18; D: .; J: TRBJ1-2; DNA: TGTGCCAGCTCACCACCGAGTTCTGGGGGGGACTATGGCTACACCTTC; CDR3: CASSPPSSGGDYGYTF
size: .; V: TRBV6-4; D: TRBD2; J: TRBJ2-2; DNA: TGTGCCAGCAGTCTAGCGGATGGCACCGGGGAGCTGTTTTTT; CDR3: CASSLADGTGELFF
size: .; V: TRBV28; D: TRBD1; J: TRBJ2-3; DNA: TGTGCCAGCAGTTTAATATTTGGTGGGCCAGGGGGACCTGATACGCAGTATTTT; CDR3: CASSLIFGGPGGPDTQYF
size: few; V: TRBV4-3; D: TRBD1; J: TRBJ1-2; DNA: TGCGCCAGCAGCTTGACCGGGACAGGGATTAACTATGGCTACACCTTC; CDR3: CASSLTGTGINYGYTF
size: .; V: TRBV4-1; D: .; J: TRBJ1-1; DNA: TGCGCCAGCAGCCGAGGCGAGGGGGCTGAAGCTTTCTTT; CDR3: CASSRGEGAEAFF
size: .; V: TRBV7-9; D: TRBD1; J: TRBJ2-2; DNA: TGTGCCAGCAGCCTTGGGGCGACAGGGTCCGGGGAGCTGTTTTTT; CDR3: CASSLGATGSGELFF
size: .; V: TRBV5-8; D: .; J: TRBJ1-4; DNA: TGTGCCAGCAGCTTGGCGGTCGGAGGGGTTAATGAAAAACTGTTTTTT; CDR3: CASSLAVGGVNEKLFF
size: .; V: TRBV10-1; D: TRBD1; J: TRBJ1-5; DNA: TGCGCCAGCAGAGAGCAGGGGGGCCATCAGCCCCAGCATTTT; CDR3: CASREQGGHQPQHF
size: .; V: TRBV4-3; D: TRBD1; J: TRBJ2-1; DNA: TGCGCCAGCAGCCAGACGACAGGGGTGGGGTACAATGAGCAGTTCTTC; CDR3: CASSQTTGVGYNEQFF
size: .; V: TRBV6-4; D: TRBD1; J: TRBJ1-6; DNA: TGTGCCAGCAGTGTCGACACAGGGGTTAATTCACCCCTCCACTTT; CDR3: CASSVDTGVNSPLHF
size: few; V: TRBV2; D: TRBD2; J: TRBJ2-5; DNA: TGTGCCAGCACCCCAACCGCCTTAGCGGGAGGGGAGACCCAGTACTTC; CDR3: CASTPTALAGGETQYF
size: .; V: TRBV3-1/TRBV3-2; D: .; J: TRBJ2-2; DNA: TGTGCCAGCAGCCCCCCTCATGCGAGCGCGAACACCGGGGAGCTGTTTTTT; CDR3: CASSPPHASANTGELFF
size: .; V: TRBV7-8; D: .; J: TRBJ1-5; DNA: TGTGCCAGCAGCTGGGTCCGACACCATAGCAATCAGCCCCAGCATTTT; CDR3: CASSWVRHHSNQPQHF
size: few; V: TRBV15; D: TRBD1; J: TRBJ1-1; DNA: TGTGCCACCAGCAGCGGGGACAGGGGACAAGGGAACACTGAAGCTTTCTTT; CDR3: CATSSGDRGQGNTEAFF
size: .; V: TRBV28; D: TRBD1; J: TRBJ2-1; DNA: TGTGCCAGCAGCATCCAAAGGACAGGGCTATACAATGAGCAGTTCTTC; CDR3: CASSIQRTGLYNEQFF
size: .; V: TRBV6-2/TRBV6-3; D: TRBD1; J: TRBJ1-1; DNA: TGTGCCAGCAGTTACCACCGGGACAGGGGGCCGGCGAACACTGAAGCTTTCTTT; CDR3: CASSYHRDRGPANTEAFF
size: .; V: TRBV28; D: .; J: TRBJ1-2; DNA: TGTGCCAGCCTAGTCCCTGCTCTGGGCTACACCTTC; CDR3: CASLVPALGYTF
size: once; V: TRBV6-5; D: TRBD1; J: TRBJ2-2; DNA: TGTGCCAGCAGAAGGACAGGGCCCGGGGAGCTGTTTTTT; CDR3: CASRRTGPGELFF
size: .; V: TRBV4-1; D: .; J: TRBJ2-1; DNA: TGCGCCAGCAGCCCCCTTAGATCCTCCTACAATGAGCAGTTCTTC; CDR3: CASSPLRSSYNEQFF
size: .; V: TRBV10-3; D: TRBD1; J: TRBJ1-6; DNA: TGTGCCATCAGAGGGACAGTGGATTCACCCCTCCACTTT; CDR3: CAIRGTVDSPLHF
size: .; V: TRBV3-1/TRBV3-2; D: .; J: TRBJ2-5; DNA: TGTGCCAGCAGCATGGGATCGACAGAACACCAAGAGACCCAGTACTTC; CDR3: CASSMGSTEHQETQYF
size: .; V: TRBV7-2; D: TRBD2; J: TRBJ2-1; DNA: TGTGCCAGCAGCTCCATAGCGGGGGGGCCGAATGAGCAGTTCTTC; CDR3: CASSSIAGGPNEQFF
size: .; V: TRBV7-3; D: .; J: TRBJ2-2; DNA: TGTGCCAGCAGCTTATCCGGGGTCGCCGGGGAGCTGTTTTTT; CDR3: CASSLSGVAGELFF